The 21 T cell receptor beta chains in this list originate from one sample, sequenced in a study of T cell changes during pregnancy in multiple sclerosis. This table comes from immunoSEQ multiplex PCR, and its TCRdb copy is limited to in-frame clones, with some not included. Here the sample spans tens of thousands of clones, 92% being singletons. The source material was peripheral blood, sampled before pregnancy. The receptors derive from a female donor with multiple sclerosis, enrolled in a pregnancy study.

V usage is TRBV5-4 and J usage is TRBJ1-1; D unresolved. This CDR3 is built from 13 residues. Looked up from germline, CDR1 is SGHNT and CDR2 is YYREEE (reference sequence). V was pared by 0 bases and J by 1 base, with 4 bases between. The DNA of the CDR3 is TGTGCCAGCAGCTTGGGCGGGAACACTGAAGCTTTCTTT. Encoded protein: CASSLGGNTEAFF.

The V call is TRBV9, the J call TRBJ2-3; tentative D call: TRBD1 (6 bases). The germline V gene encodes CDR1 SGDLS and CDR2 YYNGEE. The CDR3 runs to 15 residues. V was cut by 2 bases and J by 5 bases, with 15 bases left in between. Written as DNA, the CDR3 is TGTGCCAGCAGCGTCGGAAGTCAGGGGAGAGATACGCAGTATTTT. This gives the protein CASSVGSQGRDTQYF.

V and J are TRBV13 and TRBJ1-2; 8 nucleotides line up with TRBD1. The V gene end was trimmed by 5 bases and the J gene end by 4 bases; junction bases not matched to a gene: 9. From germline, CDR1 is PRHDT and CDR2 FYEKMQ (reference sequence). This CDR3 has 15 residues. The CDR3, as DNA: TGTGCCAGCAGCCAATGGACAGGGCCCTCCTATGGCTACACCTTC. Its translation: CASSQWTGPSYGYTF. Drawing the rest from reference TRBV13 and TRBJ1-2, the complete variable domain is AAGVIQSPRHLIKEKRETATLKCYPIPRHDTVYWYQQGPGQDPQFLISFYEKMQSDKGSIPDRFSAQQFSDYHSELNMSSLELGDSALYFCASSQWTGPSYGYTFGSGTRLTVV.

The chain has TRBV19 and TRBJ1-2; D is ambiguous. The ends were cut back, 5 bases at V and 4 bases at J, with 11 bases in the middle. Germline V gene sequence: CDR1 LNHDA, CDR2 SQIVND (reference sequence). The length of the CDR3 is 13 residues. The CDR3 spells CASSRSPSYGYTF. CDR3 nucleotides: TGTGCCAGTAGTCGCAGTCCCAGCTATGGCTACACCTTC.

The chain couples TRBV7-8 to TRBJ2-7; TRBD1 aligns across 7 bases. V lost 1 base and J lost 0; bases outside the gene matches: 3. Germline assignment: CDR1 SGHVS and CDR2 FQNEAQ. This CDR3 has 15 residues. The DNA for the CDR3 is TGTGCCAGCAGCTTAGGTCCAGGGGGCTCCTACGAGCAGTACTTC. It encodes CASSLGPGGSYEQYF. Full variable domain (remainder filled in from reference TRBV7-8 and TRBJ2-7): GAGVSQSPRYKVAKRGQDVALRCDPISGHVSLFWYQQALGQGPEFLTYFQNEAQLDKSGLPSDRFFAERPEGSVSTLKIQRTQQEDSAVYLCASSLGPGGSYEQYFGPGTRLTVT.

In the case of this clone: The identical CDR3 is also encoded by other nucleotide sequences in the sample. The genes are TRBV2 and TRBJ1-2; a weak D match, TRBD1 (5 bases). CDR3 size: 12 residues. V shed 7 bases and J shed 7 bases, with 13 bases lying between them. CDR1 and CDR2 from the germline V gene are SNHLY and FYNNEI. CDR3 bases: TGTGCCAGCATACGCAGGGAGGGTGGCTACACCTTC. Amino acid sequence: CASIRREGGYTF.

This clone was detected only once. This chain connects TRBV11-2 to TRBJ1-3; 7 bases match TRBD1. V was clipped by 8 bases and J by 2 bases; unmatched bases: 3. Per the germline V gene, CDR1 is SGHAT and CDR2 is FQNNGV. The CDR3 totals 13 residues. As DNA, the CDR3 is TGTGCCAGCGGGGGGACAGCTGGAAACACCATATATTTT. Translated, it gives CASGGTAGNTIYF.

The rearrangement links TRBV6-6 to TRBJ2-7, with D possibly matching TRBD1 (6 bases). V dropped 0 bases and J dropped 4 bases, with 16 bases sitting between them. The CDR3 runs to 16 residues. Per the germline V gene, CDR1 is MNHNY and CDR2 is SVGAGI (reference sequence). CDR3 protein: CASSYSWQGKLYEQYF. The CDR3, as DNA: TGTGCCAGCAGTTACTCGTGGCAGGGGAAATTATACGAGCAGTACTTC.

J is TRBJ1-6 and V is TRBV10-3; TRBD1 matches at 9 bases. V was clipped by 6 bases and J by 9 bases; unmatched bases: 9. This CDR3 has 15 amino acids. CDR1 ENHRY and CDR2 SYGVKD come from the germline V gene. The CDR3 DNA is TGTGCCATCAGGGACGAGGGACAGGGTAGTTCACCCCTCCACTTT. Its protein is CAIRDEGQGSSPLHF.

The gene calls are TRBV6-1 and TRBJ1-2; the D gene is possibly TRBD1 (6 bases). Germline values: CDR1 MNHNS, CDR2 SASEGT. V lost 4 bases, J lost 2 bases, and 23 bases lay in between. The CDR3 is 18 residues long. The CDR3 loop is CASSGGPGTRNYNYGYTF. The CDR3 nucleotides read TGTGCCAGCAGTGGGGGACCGGGGACACGGAATTACAACTATGGCTACACCTTC.

V is TRBV5-1 and J is TRBJ2-3; D perhaps matches TRBD2 (5 bases). Germline values: CDR1 SGHRS, CDR2 YFSETQ. Trimming shortened V by 4 bases and J by 5 bases, and 14 bases separated the two germline ends. The CDR3 consists of 14 residues. In DNA, the CDR3 is TGCGCCAGCAGCCCGATCCGGGGAAAAGATACGCAGTATTTT. As protein: CASSPIRGKDTQYF.

In its sample, this clone was seen once. The chain combines TRBV13 with TRBJ2-7; D remains unclear. CDR1 is PRHDT, CDR2 FYEKMQ, per germline (reference sequence). Trimming removed 0 bases at V and 3 bases at J, with 9 bases between. The CDR3 runs 14 residues. The CDR3 protein is CASSLGPGDYEQYF. In DNA form, the CDR3 reads TGTGCCAGCAGCTTAGGGCCGGGTGACTACGAGCAGTACTTC.

V is TRBV2 and J is TRBJ1-2; possible D gene TRBD1, 5 bases. Per germline, CDR1 SNHLY and CDR2 FYNNEI. Trimming left V 6 bases short and J 4 bases short, with 12 bases between. The CDR3 consists of 13 residues. In DNA form, the CDR3 reads TGTGCCAGCAGGGAGACAGCACTCTATGGCTACACCTTC. It specifies CASRETALYGYTF.

This clone was recorded once. This sequence joins TRBV5-1 and TRBJ1-6; TRBD1 matches at 8 bases. Looked up from germline, CDR1 is SGHRS and CDR2 is YFSETQ. The CDR3 is 16 amino acids. V dropped 6 bases and J dropped 7; count of bases not matched to a gene: 12. As DNA, the CDR3 is TGCGCCAGCACCACGGGGACAGGCTCCTCGAATTCACCCCTCCACTTT. This sequence encodes CASTTGTGSSNSPLHF. The entire variable domain, with the rest obtained from reference TRBV5-1 and TRBJ1-6, is as follows: KAGVTQTPRYLIKTRGQQVTLSCSPISGHRSVSWYQQTPGQGLQFLFEYFSETQRNKGNFPGRFSGRQFSNSRSEMNVSTLELGDSALYLCASTTGTGSSNSPLHFGNGTRLTVT.

The rearrangement uses TRBV30 and TRBJ2-7, with 9 bases identical to TRBD2. The J call may be in error: the DNA end matches TRBJ2-1 better. Germline V gene lookup returns CDR1 GTSNPN and CDR2 SVGIG (reference sequence). This CDR3 comprises 15 residues. Here the CDR3 DNA reads TGTGCCTGGAGCCTTAGCGGGGGTGGGTACAATGAGCAGTTCTTC. Its protein product is CAWSLSGGGYNEQFF.

J is TRBJ2-5 and V is TRBV5-1; 8 bases fit TRBD1. The V gene's germline CDR1 is SGHRS and CDR2 YFSETQ. CDR3 size: 14 residues. V shed 3 bases, J shed 1 base, and the junction held 2 bases outside the gene matches. The CDR3 is CASSSTGGQETQYF. In nucleotides, the CDR3 is TGCGCCAGCAGCTCCACAGGGGGCCAAGAGACCCAGTACTTC.

Only one count was recorded for this clone. This chain links TRBV7-2 with TRBJ1-2, with unresolved D. Germline CDR1 and CDR2: SGHTA and FQGNSA. Trimming took 1 base from V and 9 from J, leaving 18 bases between them. The CDR3 is made up of 15 amino acids. The CDR3 DNA sequence: TGTGCCAGCAGCTTAGACCCCCGGACGGGAGGGCGCTACACCTTC. This codes for CASSLDPRTGGRYTF.

The V and J genes are TRBV6-5 and TRBJ1-2, with D hard to call. V lost 0 bases and J 2 bases, leaving 10 bases between the germline ends. Germline loops: CDR1 MNHEY, CDR2 SVGAGI. This CDR3 has 15 residues. Here the CDR3 DNA reads TGTGCCAGCAGTTACTCGCGGGGTGGCAACTATGGCTACACCTTC. Translating it yields CASSYSRGGNYGYTF.

This clone was recorded once. The chain employs TRBV7-9 and TRBJ1-6; 11 nucleotides match TRBD1. The CDR3 contains 17 residues. V dropped 4 bases and J dropped 8; count of bases not matched to a gene: 10. CDR1 SEHNR and CDR2 FQNEAQ come from the germline V gene (reference sequence). In nucleotides, the CDR3 is TGTGCCAGCAGCTATTATCAAACGGACAGGGGGCATTCACCCCTCCACTTT. Its translation: CASSYYQTDRGHSPLHF. Filled out from reference TRBV7-9 and TRBJ1-6, the complete variable domain reads DTGVSQNPRHKITKRGQNVTFRCDPISEHNRLYWYRQTLGQGPEFLTYFQNEAQLEKSRLLSDRFSAERPKGSFSTLEIQRTEQGDSAMYLCASSYYQTDRGHSPLHFGNGTRLTVT.

The chain is built from TRBV10-3 and TRBJ1-1; D not resolved. Trimming took 4 bases from V and 3 from J, leaving 9 bases between them. Germline assignment: CDR1 ENHRY and CDR2 SYGVKD. The CDR3 is made up of 13 amino acids. The CDR3 DNA reads TGTGCCATCAGTGTAAACGGGGACACTGAAGCTTTCTTT. It is translated as CAISVNGDTEAFF.

This clone was found once. This rearrangement joins TRBV9 to TRBJ2-5; possible D gene TRBD1, 6 bases. CDR1 and CDR2 from the germline V gene are SGDLS and YYNGEE. The CDR3 extends over 15 amino acids. V lost 3 bases to trimming and J lost 3 bases, with 15 bases between them. The CDR3 region is CASSAPGTHEETQYF. The CDR3 nucleotides are TGTGCCAGCAGCGCGCCGGGGACACACGAAGAGACCCAGTACTTC.